These 2 T cell receptor beta chains share one sample of origin, sequenced in a study of regulatory T cells in long-lasting Graves disease. CDR3-region Arm-PCR and iRepertoire HTBI primers produced the TCR beta libraries. Each CDR3 protein is one row after TCRdb ran MiXCR on the multiplex PCR reads. In the table there are 400,000 to 600,000 distinct CDR3 sequences, about 22% of which are singletons. Time point defined: persistent/refractory GD, antithyroid drugs over 5 years with positive TRAb. RNA extracted from PBMCs served as the sequencing template. The sequencing here drew on peripheral blood mononuclear cells (PBMCs), taken when the disease was refractory, from a patient treated with antithyroid drugs. The receptors come from a female donor with Graves disease.

This clonotype turned up a few times. The genes are TRBV6-1 and TRBJ2-7; TRBD1 might be the D (6 bases). The CDR3 sequence is 14 residues long. The V end lost 5 bases, the J end lost 1 base, and 12 bases lay between the germline ends. Per germline, CDR1 MNHNS and CDR2 SASEGT. The CDR3 sequence: CASSRQVKSYEQYF. The DNA of the CDR3 is TGTGCCAGCAGTCGACAGGTCAAGTCCTACGAGCAGTACTTC.

On this clonotype: A read error may be the cause here, since a much bigger clone is one base away. The rearrangement uses TRBV7-9 and TRBJ1-2; the D is unclear. The V gene's germline CDR1 is SEHNR and CDR2 FQNEAQ (reference sequence). The CDR3 extends over 14 amino acids. The CDR3 sequence is CAGSPTRWDYGYTF. In nucleotides, the CDR3 is TGTGCCGGCAGCCCCACTCGGTGGGACTATGGCTACACCTTC.